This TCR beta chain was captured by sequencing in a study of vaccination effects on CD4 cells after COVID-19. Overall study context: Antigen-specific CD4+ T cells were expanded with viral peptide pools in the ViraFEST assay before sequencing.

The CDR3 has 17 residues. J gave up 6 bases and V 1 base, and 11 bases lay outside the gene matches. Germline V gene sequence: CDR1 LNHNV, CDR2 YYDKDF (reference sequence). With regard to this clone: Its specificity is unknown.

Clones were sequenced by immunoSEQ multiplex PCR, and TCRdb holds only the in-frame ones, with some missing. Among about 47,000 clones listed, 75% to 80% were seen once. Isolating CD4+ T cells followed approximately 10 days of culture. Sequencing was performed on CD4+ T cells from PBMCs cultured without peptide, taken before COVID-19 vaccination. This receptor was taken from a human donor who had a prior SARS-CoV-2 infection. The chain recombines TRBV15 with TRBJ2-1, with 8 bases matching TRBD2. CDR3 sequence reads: CATSRVFGLSGSNEQFF. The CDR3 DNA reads TGTGCCACCAGCAGAGTCTTTGGCCTAAGCGGGAGCAATGAGCAGTTCTTC.